The next 4 T cell receptor beta chains were all read from a single sample in a study of PD-1 blockade in classical Hodgkin lymphoma. Clones were sequenced by immunoSEQ multiplex PCR, and TCRdb holds only the in-frame ones, with some missing. Of under 35,000 clones in the sample, about 87% were seen once. Time point reported: newly diagnosed, previously untreated cHL patient sample. Investigators isolated CD4+ T cells from thawed PBMCs through magnetic negative selection. Sequencing was carried out using CD4+ T cells from blood. The receptors originated from a human donor with classical Hodgkin lymphoma.

A note on this clone: Relative to the germline gene, one junction end is altered; a read error may explain this. This rearrangement joins TRBV6-1 to TRBJ2-2; TRBD1 matches 11 bases. CDR1 is MNHNS and CDR2 is SASEGT in the germline V gene. The CDR3 contains 16 residues. CDR3 region: CASSDPWTGGTRELFF. CDR3 bases: TGTGCCAGCAGTGACCCTTGGACAGGGGGCACCCGGGAGCTGTTTTTT.

The chain carries TRBV6-6 and TRBJ1-5; TRBD1 might be the D (5 bases). The V end was cut by 7 bases, the J end by 0 bases, with 13 bases between. CDR1 is MNHNY and CDR2 is SVGAGI in the germline V gene (reference sequence). The CDR3 consists of 15 residues. The CDR3 sequence is CASTPRDYSNQPQHF. The CDR3 DNA sequence: TGTGCCAGCACTCCACGGGACTATAGCAATCAGCCCCAGCATTTT.

CDR3 coding DNA: TGCAGTACCACCCGGACCGGGGAGCTGTTTTTT. Translation gives CSTTRTGELFF. The chain is built from TRBV20-1 and TRBJ2-2, with unresolved D. The germline V and J ends were trimmed by 8 bases and 5 bases, with 9 bases remaining between them. This CDR3 has 11 amino acids. The germline CDR1 and CDR2 sequences are DFQATT and SNEGSKA (reference sequence).

This chain joins TRBV5-1 and TRBJ2-5; perhaps TRBD1 as D (5 bases). The length of the CDR3 is 17 residues. Germline V gene sequence: CDR1 SGHRS, CDR2 YFSETQ. V lost 5 bases, J lost 5 bases, and 25 bases lay in between. In DNA form, the CDR3 reads TGCGCCAGCAGACCCGCCAGTGGGGCGCCTCTAGTTGAGACCCAGTACTTC. It encodes CASRPASGAPLVETQYF.